This T cell receptor (beta chain) originates from a study of T-cell reconstitution after alpha-beta-depleted transplantation in children. The authors prepared the TCRbeta library with unique molecular identifiers. TCRdb re-derived calls from the PCR reads in MiXCR, one entry per CDR3 protein. The sample consists of about 110,000 distinct CDR3 sequences, around a tenth of them appearing once. Germline values: CDR1 SGHRS, CDR2 YFSETQ. This CDR3 spans 15 amino acids. J lost 4 bases, V lost 0 bases, and 7 bases had no gene match. This clonotype was seen at least ten times. The chain is built from TRBV5-1 and TRBJ2-7, with 7 bases identical to TRBD1. This clonotype was obtained from a human donor who donated a stem cell graft to a child with acute lymphoblastic leukemia. This specimen was PBMCs from the stem cell graft donor, taken from the stem cell graft. The CDR3 spells CASSLESGGIYEQYF. In nucleotides, the CDR3 is TGCGCCAGCAGCTTGGAGTCAGGGGGTATTTACGAGCAGTACTTC. Using reference TRBV5-1 and TRBJ2-7 for the parts outside the CDR3, the full variable domain is KAGVTQTPRYLIKTRGQQVTLSCSPISGHRSVSWYQQTPGQGLQFLFEYFSETQRNKGNFPGRFSGRQFSNSRSEMNVSTLELGDSALYLCASSLESGGIYEQYFGPGTRLTVT.